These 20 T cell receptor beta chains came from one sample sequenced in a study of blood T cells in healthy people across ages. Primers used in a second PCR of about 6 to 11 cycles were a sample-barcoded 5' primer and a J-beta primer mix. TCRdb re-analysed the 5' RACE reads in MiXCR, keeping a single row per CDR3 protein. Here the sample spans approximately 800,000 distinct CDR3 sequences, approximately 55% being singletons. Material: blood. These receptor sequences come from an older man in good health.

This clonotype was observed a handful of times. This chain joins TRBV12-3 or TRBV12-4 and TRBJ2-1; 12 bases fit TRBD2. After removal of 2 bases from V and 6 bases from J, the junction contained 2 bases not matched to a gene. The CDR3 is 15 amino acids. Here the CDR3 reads CASSLPSGRANEQFF. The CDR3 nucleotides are TGTGCCAGCAGTTTACCTAGCGGGAGGGCCAATGAGCAGTTCTTC.

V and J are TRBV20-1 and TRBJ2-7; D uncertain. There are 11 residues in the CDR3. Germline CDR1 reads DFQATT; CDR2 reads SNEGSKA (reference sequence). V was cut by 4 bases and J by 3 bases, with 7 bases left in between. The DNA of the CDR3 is TGCAGTGCTAAAGGGAACTACGAGCAGTACTTC. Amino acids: CSAKGNYEQYF.

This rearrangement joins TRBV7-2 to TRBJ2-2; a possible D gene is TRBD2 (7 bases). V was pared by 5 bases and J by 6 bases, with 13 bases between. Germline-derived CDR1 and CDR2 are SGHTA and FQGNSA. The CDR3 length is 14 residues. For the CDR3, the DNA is TGTGCCAGCAGCACCACAGGGAGGGCCGGGGAGCTGTTTTTT. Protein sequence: CASSTTGRAGELFF.

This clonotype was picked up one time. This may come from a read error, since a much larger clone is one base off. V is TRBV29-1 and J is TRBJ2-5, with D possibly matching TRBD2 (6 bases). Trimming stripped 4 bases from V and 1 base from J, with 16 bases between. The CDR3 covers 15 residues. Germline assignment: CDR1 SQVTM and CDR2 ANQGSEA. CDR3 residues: CSVGGDRRSQETQYF. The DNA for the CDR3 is TGCAGCGTTGGGGGGGATCGAAGATCCCAAGAGACCCAGTACTTC.

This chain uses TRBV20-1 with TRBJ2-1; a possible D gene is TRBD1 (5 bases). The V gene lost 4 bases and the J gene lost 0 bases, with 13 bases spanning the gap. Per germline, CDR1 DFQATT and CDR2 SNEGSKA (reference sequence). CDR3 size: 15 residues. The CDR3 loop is CSATDRRVSYNEQFF. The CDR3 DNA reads TGCAGTGCTACCGACAGAAGAGTCTCCTACAATGAGCAGTTCTTC.

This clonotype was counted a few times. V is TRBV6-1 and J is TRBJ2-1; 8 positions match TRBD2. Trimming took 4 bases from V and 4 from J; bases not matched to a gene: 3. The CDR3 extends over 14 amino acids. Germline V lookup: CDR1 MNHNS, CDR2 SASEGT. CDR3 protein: CASSVAGSYNEQFF. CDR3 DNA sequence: TGTGCCAGCAGTGTAGCGGGATCTTACAATGAGCAGTTCTTC.

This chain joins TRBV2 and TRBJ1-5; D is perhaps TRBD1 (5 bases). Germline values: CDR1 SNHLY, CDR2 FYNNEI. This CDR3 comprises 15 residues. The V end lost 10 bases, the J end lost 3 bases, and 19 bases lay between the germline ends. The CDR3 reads CANRKEAGSNQPQHF. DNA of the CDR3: TGTGCCAACAGGAAGGAGGCAGGCTCCAATCAGCCCCAGCATTTT. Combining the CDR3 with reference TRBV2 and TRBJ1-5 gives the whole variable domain EPEVTQTPSHQVTQMGQEVILRCVPISNHLYFYWYRQILGQKVEFLVSFYNNEISEKSEIFDDQFSVERPDGSNFTLKIRSTKLEDSAMYFCANRKEAGSNQPQHFGDGTRLSIL.

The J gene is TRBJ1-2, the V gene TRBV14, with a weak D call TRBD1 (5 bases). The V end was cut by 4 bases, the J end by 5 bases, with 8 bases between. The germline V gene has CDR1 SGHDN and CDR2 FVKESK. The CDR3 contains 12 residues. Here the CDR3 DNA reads TGTGCCAGCAGCCCCCGACAGTATGGCTACACCTTC. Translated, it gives CASSPRQYGYTF.

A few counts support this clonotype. Written as DNA, the CDR3 is TGTGCCAGCACCTTTGGGATCGGACCTCATCTCACCCAAGAGACCCAGTACTTC. This translates into CASTFGIGPHLTQETQYF. The V call is TRBV7-9, the J call TRBJ2-5, with D unclear. Trimming removed 7 bases from V and 1 base from J, with 25 bases in between. Germline lookup yields CDR1 SEHNR and CDR2 FQNEAQ (reference sequence). The CDR3 spans 18 residues.

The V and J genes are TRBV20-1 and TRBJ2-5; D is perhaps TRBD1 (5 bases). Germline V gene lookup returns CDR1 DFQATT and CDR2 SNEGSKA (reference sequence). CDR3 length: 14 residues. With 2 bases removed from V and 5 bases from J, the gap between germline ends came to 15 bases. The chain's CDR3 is CSARSPTVVETQYF. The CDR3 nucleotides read TGCAGTGCTAGATCTCCGACAGTGGTGGAGACCCAGTACTTC.

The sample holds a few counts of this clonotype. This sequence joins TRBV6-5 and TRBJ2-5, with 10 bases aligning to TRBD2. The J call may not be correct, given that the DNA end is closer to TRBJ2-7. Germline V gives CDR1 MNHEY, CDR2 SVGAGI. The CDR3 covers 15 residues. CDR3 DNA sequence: TGTGCCAGTCATCCGGGACTAGCGAGCGCTTACGAGCAGTACTTC. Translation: CASHPGLASAYEQYF.

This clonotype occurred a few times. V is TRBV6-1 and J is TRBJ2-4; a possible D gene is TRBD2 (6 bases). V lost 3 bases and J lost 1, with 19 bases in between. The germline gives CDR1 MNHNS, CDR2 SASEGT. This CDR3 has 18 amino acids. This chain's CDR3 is CASSEGGSGIGAKNIQYF. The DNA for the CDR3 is TGTGCCAGCAGTGAGGGTGGTAGCGGAATAGGGGCCAAAAACATTCAGTACTTC.

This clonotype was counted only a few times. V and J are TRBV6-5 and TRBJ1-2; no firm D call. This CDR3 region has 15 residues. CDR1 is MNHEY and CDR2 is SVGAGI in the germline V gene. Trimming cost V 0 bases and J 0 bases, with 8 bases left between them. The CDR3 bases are TGTGCCAGCAGTTACTCGCAGGTGACTAACTATGGCTACACCTTC. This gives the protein CASSYSQVTNYGYTF.

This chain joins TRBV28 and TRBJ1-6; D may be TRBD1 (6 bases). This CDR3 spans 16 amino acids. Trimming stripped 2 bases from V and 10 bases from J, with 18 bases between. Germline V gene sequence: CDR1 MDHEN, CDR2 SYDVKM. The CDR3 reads CASSLKPGEYGSPLHF. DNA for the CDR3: TGTGCCAGCAGTTTAAAACCAGGGGAGTATGGATCACCCCTCCACTTT.

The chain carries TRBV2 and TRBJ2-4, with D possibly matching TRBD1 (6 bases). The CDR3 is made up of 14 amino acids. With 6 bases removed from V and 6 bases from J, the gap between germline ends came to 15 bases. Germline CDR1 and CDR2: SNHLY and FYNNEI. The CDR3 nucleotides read TGTGCCAGCAGAAGCCAGGGCAGGGGAAACATTCAGTACTTC. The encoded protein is CASRSQGRGNIQYF.

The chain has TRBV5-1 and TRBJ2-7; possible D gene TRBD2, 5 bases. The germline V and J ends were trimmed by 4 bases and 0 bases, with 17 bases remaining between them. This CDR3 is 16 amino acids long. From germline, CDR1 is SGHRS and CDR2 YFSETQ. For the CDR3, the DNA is TGCGCCAGCAGCCGGAGTCCGGGAAGAAGCTCCTACGAGCAGTACTTC. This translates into CASSRSPGRSSYEQYF.

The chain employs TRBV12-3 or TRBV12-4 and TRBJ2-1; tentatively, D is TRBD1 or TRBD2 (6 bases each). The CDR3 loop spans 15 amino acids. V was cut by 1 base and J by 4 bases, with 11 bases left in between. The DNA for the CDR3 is TGTGCCAGCAGTTTAGACGGAGGGGGGTACAATGAGCAGTTCTTC. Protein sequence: CASSLDGGGYNEQFF.

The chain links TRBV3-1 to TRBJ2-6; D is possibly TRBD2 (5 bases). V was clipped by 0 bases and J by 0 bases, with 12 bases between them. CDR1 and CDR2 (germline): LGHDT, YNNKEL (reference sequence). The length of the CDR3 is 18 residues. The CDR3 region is CASSQDPRAPSGANVLTF. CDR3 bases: TGTGCCAGCAGCCAAGATCCGAGGGCACCCTCTGGGGCCAACGTCCTGACTTTC. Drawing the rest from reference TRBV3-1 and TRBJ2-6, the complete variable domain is DTAVSQTPKYLVTQMGNDKSIKCEQNLGHDTMYWYKQDSKKFLKIMFSYNNKELIINETVPNRFSPKSPDKAHLNLHINSLELGDSAVYFCASSQDPRAPSGANVLTFGAGSRLTVL.

This CDR3 is CASSLSGSGRLNNEQYF. In DNA, the CDR3 is TGTGCCAGCAGTTTATCGGGTAGCGGGAGGCTCAACAATGAGCAGTACTTC. The V gene is TRBV28, the J gene TRBJ2-1, with 10 positions matching TRBD2. The end of the DNA aligns better with TRBJ2-7, so the J call may be wrong. Germline loops: CDR1 MDHEN, CDR2 SYDVKM. The CDR3 has 17 residues.

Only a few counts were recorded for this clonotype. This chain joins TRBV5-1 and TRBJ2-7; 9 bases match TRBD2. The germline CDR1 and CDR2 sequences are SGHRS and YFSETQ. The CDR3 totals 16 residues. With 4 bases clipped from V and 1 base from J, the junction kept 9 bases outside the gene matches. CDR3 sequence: CASSPAGLAGSYEQYF. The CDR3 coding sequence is TGCGCCAGCAGCCCGGCGGGCCTAGCGGGGTCCTACGAGCAGTACTTC.